The 28 T cell receptor beta chains given below trace back to one sample, sequenced in a study of T-cell memory formation after mild COVID-19. TCRdb reprocessed the 5' RACE reads with MiXCR, giving one entry per CDR3 protein. The sample consists of 350,000 or so distinct CDR3 sequences, more than 20% of them appearing once. Sample: PBMCs or a T cell subset sorted from them (not recorded which). These receptor sequences come from a man aged 18 to 35 who had mild COVID-19 (a few samples of this study predate the infection). Cell type and time point are not known.

The rearrangement links TRBV2 to TRBJ2-3; TRBD1 agrees at 7 bases. CDR3 size: 13 residues. With V trimmed by 6 bases and J by 4 bases, 4 bases remained unmatched. CDR1 and CDR2 from the germline V gene are SNHLY and FYNNEI. The CDR3 here is CASRTGIADTQYF. For the CDR3, the DNA is TGTGCCAGCAGGACAGGGATCGCAGATACGCAGTATTTT.

Only a few counts were recorded for this clonotype. The chain is built from TRBV20-1 and TRBJ1-5, with D perhaps matching TRBD1 (6 bases). CDR3 length equals 16 residues. Deletions cut 2 bases from V and 1 base from J, with 15 bases between. Germline-derived CDR1 and CDR2 are DFQATT and SNEGSKA (reference sequence). This CDR3 is CSARSFGGGSNQPQHF. The CDR3 DNA is TGCAGTGCTAGAAGCTTCGGGGGGGGCAGCAATCAGCCCCAGCATTTT.

J is TRBJ1-5 and V is TRBV5-1, with 11 bases aligning to TRBD1. Per the germline V gene, CDR1 is SGHRS and CDR2 is YFSETQ. The CDR3 covers 17 residues. V was pared by 5 bases and J by 0 bases, with 7 bases of the junction left unmatched. DNA of the CDR3: TGCGCCAGCAGTCCCGGGACAGGGGGTTTTAGCAATCAGCCCCAGCATTTT. Amino acid sequence: CASSPGTGGFSNQPQHF. The full variable domain, in which reference TRBV5-1 and TRBJ1-5 provide the parts outside the CDR3, is KAGVTQTPRYLIKTRGQQVTLSCSPISGHRSVSWYQQTPGQGLQFLFEYFSETQRNKGNFPGRFSGRQFSNSRSEMNVSTLELGDSALYLCASSPGTGGFSNQPQHFGDGTRLSIL.

This chain uses TRBV20-1 with TRBJ2-1; the D is unclear. The CDR3 contains 10 residues. CDR1 is DFQATT and CDR2 is SNEGSKA in the germline V gene (reference sequence). With 6 bases removed from V and 9 bases from J, the gap between germline ends came to 9 bases. In nucleotides, the CDR3 is TGCAGTGCAATTCGCACTGAGCAGTTCTTC. This codes for CSAIRTEQFF.

This clonotype showed up many times. The V and J genes are TRBV4-3 and TRBJ2-1; no definite D call. Trimming stripped 1 base from V and 4 bases from J, with 11 bases between. From germline, CDR1 is LGHNA and CDR2 YSLEER. This CDR3 region has 15 residues. CDR3 in amino acids: CASSQGTAAYNEQFF. In nucleotides, the CDR3 is TGCGCCAGCAGCCAAGGGACGGCAGCATACAATGAGCAGTTCTTC.

This sequence joins TRBV15 and TRBJ2-7, with 7 nucleotides matching TRBD2. This CDR3 region has 15 residues. Germline-derived CDR1 and CDR2 are LNHNV and YYDKDF (reference sequence). V lost 1 base and J lost 4; bases outside the gene matches: 7. CDR3 DNA sequence: TGTGCCACCAGCAGAGGCAGGGAGCGGGGATACGAGCAGTACTTC. Residues: CATSRGRERGYEQYF.

This clonotype was found a few times. The rearrangement joins TRBV10-3 to TRBJ2-7; weak D call: TRBD2 (7 bases). Trimming removed 8 bases at V and 2 bases at J, with 13 bases between. Germline V gene sequence: CDR1 ENHRY, CDR2 SYGVKD. The CDR3 has 13 residues. The CDR3 loop is CAIGRGNPYEQYV. Here the CDR3 DNA reads TGTGCCATCGGGAGGGGGAACCCCTACGAGCAGTACGTC.

A few counts support this clonotype. The chain combines TRBV28 with TRBJ2-3; TRBD2 matches 8 bases. CDR3 length equals 14 residues. The germline V gene encodes CDR1 MDHEN and CDR2 SYDVKM. Trimming removed 9 bases from V and 1 base from J; junction bases left unmatched: 6. The CDR3 bases are TGTGCCAGTCAGCTAGCGGGTGGCACAGATACGCAGTATTTT. Translation gives CASQLAGGTDTQYF.

The CDR3 region is CASSLATGRGNTIYF. DNA for the CDR3: TGTGCCAGCAGCTTAGCAACAGGGAGAGGAAACACCATATATTTT. The chain employs TRBV7-6 and TRBJ1-3; D may be TRBD1 (6 bases). The CDR3 contains 15 residues. Germline CDR1 is SGHVS and CDR2 is FNYEAQ. Trimming took off 0 bases at V and 4 bases at J, with 10 bases between the two ends. Full variable domain (rest looked up from reference TRBV7-6 and TRBJ1-3): GAGVSQSPRYKVTKRGQDVALRCDPISGHVSLYWYRQALGQGPEFLTYFNYEAQQDKSGLPNDRFSAERPEGSISTLTIQRTEQRDSAMYRCASSLATGRGNTIYFGEGSWLTVV.

This clonotype came up a few times. The chain carries TRBV20-1 and TRBJ2-1, with a possible D match to TRBD1 (5 bases). The CDR3 extends over 15 amino acids. Germline V gene sequence: CDR1 DFQATT, CDR2 SNEGSKA (reference sequence). V was cut by 7 bases and J by 4 bases, with 20 bases left in between. In DNA, the CDR3 is TGCAGTGGGGGCTCAGGATATTCGGAATACAATGAGCAGTTCTTC. This codes for CSGGSGYSEYNEQFF.

Only a few counts were recorded for this clonotype. In DNA form, the CDR3 reads TGTGCCAGCAGCTTAGCCCCGGGACTAGCGGGGGGGCTGTTCTTC. This codes for CASSLAPGLAGGLFF. This chain connects TRBV7-2 to TRBJ2-1, with 16 bases identical to TRBD2. Looked up from germline, CDR1 is SGHTA and CDR2 is FQGNSA. This CDR3 comprises 15 residues. The junction had 5 bases not matched to a gene; V was cut back by 0 bases and J by 15 bases.

The CDR3 spells CASSFRLSGYTF. The CDR3 DNA reads TGTGCCAGCAGTTTTCGGCTGTCTGGCTACACCTTC. V gene TRBV12-3 or TRBV12-4 combines with J gene TRBJ1-2; no clear D gene. The CDR3 length is 12 residues. V shed 3 bases and J shed 7 bases, with 9 bases lying between them.

The chain has TRBV3-1 and TRBJ1-1; 7 bases agree with TRBD1. CDR1 and CDR2 from the germline V gene are LGHDT and YNNKEL (reference sequence). The length of the CDR3 is 13 residues. V lost 5 bases, J lost 6 bases, and 6 bases stayed unmatched. The CDR3, as DNA: TGTGCCAGCAGCTCGACAGGGAATCCTGAAGCTTTCTTT. This gives the protein CASSSTGNPEAFF.

The gene calls are TRBV12-3 or TRBV12-4 and TRBJ2-2; 11 nucleotides align to TRBD2. The CDR3 spans 15 residues. Germline trimming cut 6 bases from V and 6 bases from J; bases unmatched to any gene: 6. The CDR3, as DNA: TGTGCCAGCAGCCCCCTAGCGGGGGGACCCGGGGAGCTGTTTTTT. It is translated as CASSPLAGGPGELFF.

V gene TRBV10-3 combines with J gene TRBJ2-1; the match to TRBD2 covers 12 bases. The germline V gene encodes CDR1 ENHRY and CDR2 SYGVKD. V trimming: 10 bases; J trimming: 4 bases; junction bases outside the gene matches: 8. The CDR3 loop spans 15 amino acids. CDR3 in amino acids: CATTDTSGGYNEQFF. CDR3 nucleotide sequence: TGTGCCACGACCGACACTAGCGGGGGGTACAATGAGCAGTTCTTC.

The chain recombines TRBV5-1 with TRBJ2-2, with 8 bases lining up with TRBD2. The length of the CDR3 is 14 residues. The V gene end was trimmed by 0 bases and the J gene end by 5 bases; junction bases not matched to a gene: 0. Per germline, CDR1 SGHRS and CDR2 YFSETQ. CDR3 in amino acids: CASSLVAGTGELFF. In nucleotides, the CDR3 is TGCGCCAGCAGCTTGGTAGCGGGAACCGGGGAGCTGTTTTTT.

The chain uses TRBV18 and TRBJ1-2; 7 bases agree with TRBD1. The length of the CDR3 is 15 residues. Germline lookup yields CDR1 KGHSH and CDR2 LQKENI. V lost 5 bases, J lost 6 bases, and 12 bases stayed unmatched. The CDR3 here is CASSTSTGLEDGYTF. CDR3 in DNA: TGTGCCAGCTCAACGTCGACAGGGTTGGAGGATGGCTACACCTTC.

The chain has TRBV25-1 and TRBJ2-7; TRBD1 agrees at 8 bases. V was clipped by 8 bases and J by 5 bases; unmatched bases: 5. The CDR3 runs 12 residues. Germline V lookup: CDR1 MGHDK, CDR2 SYGVNS. CDR3 region: CASLDRGHEQYF. The CDR3 nucleotides are TGTGCCAGCCTCGACAGGGGCCACGAGCAGTACTTC.

This rearrangement joins TRBV24-1 to TRBJ1-6; 8 nucleotides agree with TRBD1. Germline CDR1 is KGHDR and CDR2 is SFDVKD. The V segment lost 3 bases and the J segment 6 bases; nucleotides outside the gene matches: 6. The CDR3 runs 16 residues. The CDR3 loop reads CATSDPRTGSNSPLHF. The CDR3 nucleotides read TGTGCCACCAGTGATCCCCGGACAGGGAGTAATTCACCCCTCCACTTT.

The chain recombines TRBV4-3 with TRBJ1-4, with D maybe TRBD1 (5 bases). V gave up 0 bases and J gave up 8 bases, with 10 bases separating them. Germline V gene sequence: CDR1 LGHNA, CDR2 YSLEER. The CDR3 runs 14 residues. In DNA, the CDR3 is TGCGCCAGCAGCCAAGAAGGAGGGGCCGAAAAACTGTTTTTT. Translated, it gives CASSQEGGAEKLFF.

The chain is built from TRBV7-9 and TRBJ2-5; a possible D gene is TRBD1 (6 bases). Trimming removed 4 bases from V and 5 bases from J, with 11 bases in between. CDR1 and CDR2 (germline): SEHNR, FQNEAQ (reference sequence). The CDR3 covers 13 residues. The CDR3 loop is CASSSQGTETQYF. Written as DNA, the CDR3 is TGTGCCAGCAGCTCACAGGGTACGGAGACCCAGTACTTC.

In its sample, this clonotype was seen many times. This rearrangement joins TRBV5-1 to TRBJ2-1; tentative D call: TRBD1 (6 bases). Germline V gene lookup returns CDR1 SGHRS and CDR2 YFSETQ. The CDR3 loop spans 13 amino acids. The ends were cut back, 6 bases at V and 3 bases at J, with 10 bases in the middle. In DNA, the CDR3 is TGCGCCAGCATGTCAGGGGACTACAATGAGCAGTTCTTC. This gives the protein CASMSGDYNEQFF.

Here the CDR3 reads CASGRGENTEAFF. The CDR3, as DNA: TGTGCCAGCGGGCGGGGCGAGAACACTGAAGCTTTCTTT. The chain couples TRBV12-3 or TRBV12-4 to TRBJ1-1, with D possibly matching TRBD1 (5 bases). This CDR3 has 13 residues. Between the trimmed V and J ends, which lost 8 bases and 1 base, there was a span of 11 bases.

This clonotype was seen a few times. The genes are TRBV11-2 and TRBJ2-2; D is ambiguous. V was clipped by 5 bases and J by 6 bases, with 22 bases between them. Germline-derived CDR1 and CDR2 are SGHAT and FQNNGV. This CDR3 spans 17 amino acids. The CDR3 sequence is CASSPYPPAARAGELFF. The CDR3 nucleotides read TGTGCCAGCAGCCCCTACCCCCCGGCAGCCCGGGCCGGGGAGCTGTTTTTT.

Only a few counts were recorded for this clonotype. The genes are TRBV11-1 and TRBJ1-2; D unclear. CDR1 is SGHAT and CDR2 is FQDESV in the germline V gene (reference sequence). The CDR3 consists of 12 residues. The V gene lost 5 bases and the J gene lost 4 bases, with 8 bases spanning the gap. CDR3 coding DNA: TGTGCCAGCAGCCGCAGGAGCTATGGCTACACCTTC. This translates into CASSRRSYGYTF. The complete variable domain, with remaining parts taken from reference TRBV11-1 and TRBJ1-2, reads EAEVAQSPRYKITEKSQAVAFWCDPISGHATLYWYRQILGQGPELLVQFQDESVVDDSQLPKDRFSAERLKGVDSTLKIQPAELGDSAMYLCASSRRSYGYTFGSGTRLTVV.

This clonotype turned up a few times. The gene calls are TRBV18 and TRBJ2-7; TRBD1 or TRBD2 may be the D gene (5 bases each). Germline assignment: CDR1 KGHSH and CDR2 LQKENI. The CDR3 covers 13 residues. The ends were cut back, 3 bases at V and 9 bases at J, with 15 bases in the middle. CDR3 in DNA: TGTGCCAGCTCACCCCGGGACCAGCCTACGCAGTACTTC. This gives the protein CASSPRDQPTQYF.

This clonotype was recorded a few times. The J gene is TRBJ2-7, the V gene TRBV3-1, with TRBD2 as a possible D gene (6 bases). CDR1 is LGHDT, CDR2 YNNKEL, per germline (reference sequence). This CDR3 comprises 16 residues. Trimming took off 0 bases at V and 1 base at J, with 13 bases between the two ends. Written as DNA, the CDR3 is TGTGCCAGCAGCCAAGAGGGGACGGGACTTTCCTACGAGCAGTACTTC. This sequence encodes CASSQEGTGLSYEQYF.

This clonotype was counted a few times. The chain has TRBV6-2 or TRBV6-3 and TRBJ2-7; D is unresolved. The CDR3 is 15 residues long. Trimming cost V 4 bases and J 0 bases, with 13 bases left between them. CDR1 is MNHEY, CDR2 SVGEGT, per germline. As DNA, the CDR3 is TGTGCCAGCAGTTGGCGGATCGGCAGCTCCTACGAGCAGTACTTC. Translated: CASSWRIGSSYEQYF.